The clone carrying this TCR beta chain was counted many times. Its cognate antigen is unknown. Blood from later-ophthalmopathy patients was taken at first hyperthyroidism diagnosis. These data come from a study of T cells in Graves' hyperthyroidism and ophthalmopathy. Study-level background: Prior to any treatment, at the point of initial diagnosis, peripheral blood was collected. General study results and limits: Most clonotypes expanded in thyroid above 0.001 were likewise present in blood. From stable hyperthyroidism, ophthalmopathy was set apart by a 13 V-J model.

RNA transcripts served as the template for amplifying TCR beta CDR3 regions. TCR CDR3 underwent first-round RT-PCR with the HTBI primer set. TCRdb re-called the multiplex PCR reads with MiXCR, one entry per CDR3 protein. The table lists about 580,000 distinct CDR3 sequences, around 14% of them singletons, with almost 6% in the top ten. V gave up 0 bases and J gave up 2 bases, with 9 bases separating them. Germline V gene lookup returns CDR1 SGHRS and CDR2 YFSETQ. The CDR3 spans 14 residues. The V gene is TRBV5-1, the J gene TRBJ2-7, with unresolved D. Sequenced sample: blood. The sequence was obtained from a woman between 25 and 40 years old with Graves' hyperthyroidism that later progressed to Graves' ophthalmopathy. CDR3: CASSLGTVTYEQYF. DNA for the CDR3: TGCGCCAGCAGCTTGGGGACCGTCACCTACGAGCAGTACTTC.